This TCR beta chain was obtained from a study of early T cells in non-severe SARS-CoV-2 infection. V was shortened by 5 bases and J by 5 bases, with 18 bases between the two germline ends. Looked up from germline, CDR1 is SGHTA and CDR2 is FQGNSA. The CDR3 runs 15 residues. This clonotype has a handful of counts. TCRdb re-derived calls from the 5' RACE reads in MiXCR, one entry per CDR3 protein. Here the sample spans around 100,000 distinct CDR3 sequences, approximately 17% being singletons. The sequenced sample consisted of whole blood. J is TRBJ2-5 and V is TRBV7-2; D is possibly TRBD1 or TRBD2 (5 bases each). The TCR comes from an adult who was a healthcare worker with PCR-confirmed SARS-CoV-2 infection or an uninfected control (not recorded which). The CDR3 loop reads CASSARRTSGETQYF. Here the CDR3 DNA reads TGTGCCAGCAGCGCTCGACGGACATCGGGGGAGACCCAGTACTTC.